The clone carrying this T cell receptor beta chain was detected ten times or more. Its antigen is not known. This sample was included in a study of CD8+CD57+ T cells in acquired aplastic anemia. Regarding the study as a whole: Researchers report that about 29 CD8+ CDR3 sequences appeared in both patients and controls.

Before being chosen for sequencing, patients had shown CD8+CD57+ cell expansion by flow cytometry. This CDR3 region has 13 residues. V was shortened by 8 bases and J by 7 bases, with 17 bases between the two germline ends. Germline-derived CDR1 and CDR2 are MNHEY and SVGEGT. Template material for TCR beta VDJ and CDR3 profiling consisted of genomic DNA. TCRdb reprocessed the reads via MiXCR and lists one record per CDR3 protein. The table lists roughly 120,000 distinct CDR3 sequences, 58% of them singletons, with 25% to 30% in the top ten. What was sequenced was sorted CD4+, CD8+, or CD8+CD57+ T cells (not recorded which) from PBMCs. The genes are TRBV6-2 or TRBV6-3 and TRBJ1-2; a weak D match, TRBD1 (5 bases). The TCR originated in a human donor with aplastic anemia. The chain's CDR3 is CASDRSGSGGYTF. The CDR3 region has the DNA TGTGCCAGCGATCGTTCAGGGTCTGGTGGCTACACCTTC.